This T cell receptor beta chain was recorded in a study of T cell responses to AZD1222 COVID-19 vaccine. Pooling of second doses given at about 4 or about 12 weeks was done. The V gene lost 0 bases and the J gene lost 4 bases, with 7 bases spanning the gap. Germline CDR1 reads SGHDT; CDR2 reads YYEEEE. The CDR3 has 13 residues. The repertoire was sequenced with immunoSEQ multiplex PCR; TCRdb's copy has only in-frame clones and lacks some. The profile shows 100,000 to 150,000 clones, roughly 90% of them singletons. The sequenced sample was peripheral blood, obtained 28 days after the second AZD1222 dose. The TCR comes from an adult who received the AZD1222 COVID-19 vaccine. The chain couples TRBV5-6 to TRBJ2-5; possible D gene TRBD1, 5 bases. The CDR3 reads CASSLEGAETQYF. CDR3 in DNA: TGTGCCAGCAGCTTGGAAGGGGCAGAGACCCAGTACTTC.